These T cell receptor beta chains were read from a single sample in a study of T cells after yellow fever vaccination. TCRdb re-called the 5' RACE reads with MiXCR, one entry per CDR3 protein. This sample carries some 120,000 distinct CDR3 sequences, roughly 15% of them seen once, and the ten largest clones take roughly 43%. Sequencing was performed on CD8+ T cells sorted from PBMCs, taken 5 days after the yellow fever booster vaccination. These receptors were collected from a man aged 18 to 35 who received the YFV17D yellow fever vaccine. CDR3s include the opening cysteine and the closing phenylalanine or tryptophan. A D gene is named only where the DNA matches it firmly.

v_gene	d_gene	j_gene	CDR3aa
TRBV19	.	TRBJ2-2	CASSITPAGYTGELFF
TRBV12-3/TRBV12-4	.	TRBJ2-3	CASSPQDTDTQYF
TRBV29-1	.	TRBJ2-2	CSVHLNGELFF
TRBV6-5	.	TRBJ1-5	CASSGLSYSNQPQHF
TRBV6-2/TRBV6-3	.	TRBJ2-1	CASGINEQFF
TRBV9	TRBD1	TRBJ1-2	CASSRTGGYGYTF
TRBV4-1	.	TRBJ1-2	CASSLLGSWGYTF
TRBV9	TRBD1	TRBJ1-2	CASSPWTGTMNYGYTF
TRBV5-1	.	TRBJ2-7	CASSFGSNSYEQYF
TRBV18	TRBD1	TRBJ2-1	CASSPPRTGGLSYNEQFF
TRBV7-9	.	TRBJ1-1	CASRGGSTEAFF
TRBV7-6	.	TRBJ2-7	CASSPTTGPYEQYF
TRBV12-3/TRBV12-4	.	TRBJ2-2	CASSSFVRANTGELFF
TRBV7-2	.	TRBJ2-5	CASSLLLSETQYF
TRBV4-3	.	TRBJ1-1	CASSQGEASENTEAFF
TRBV30	.	TRBJ2-3	CAWSGGTDTQYF
TRBV19	.	TRBJ2-1	CAIPYSTGRIF
TRBV11-2	.	TRBJ2-1	CASSNSEQFF
TRBV7-2	TRBD2	TRBJ2-2	CASSLAGRGVTGELFF
TRBV19	.	TRBJ1-1	CASSPKTGNTEAFF
TRBV7-2	.	TRBJ2-5	CASSESRADETQYF
TRBV2	.	TRBJ2-3	CASRGDVTDTQYF
TRBV4-1	.	TRBJ1-1	CAVRPADYMNTEAFF
TRBV25-1	TRBD1	TRBJ1-1	CASQGQFAFF
TRBV9	TRBD1	TRBJ2-7	CASSGVGTGSEQYF